Listed below are T cell receptor beta chains from one sample, sequenced in a study of T cells in Graves' hyperthyroidism and ophthalmopathy. Via MiXCR, TCRdb re-called the multiplex PCR reads, giving one row per CDR3 protein. The table includes roughly 360,000 distinct CDR3 sequences, roughly 14% detected once. The material sequenced was blood. Every receptor here comes from a man between 25 and 39 years old with Graves' hyperthyroidism that later progressed to Graves' ophthalmopathy. Each CDR3 is given with its conserved first and last residue. A D gene is named only where the DNA matches it firmly. A row's size may be missing; if present it is once, few, many or a size class.

TRBV5-1	TRBJ1-1	many	.	CASSLDEGLSTEAFF	TGCGCCAGCAGCTTGGATGAGGGGCTGAGCACTGAAGCTTTCTTT
TRBV6-2/TRBV6-3	TRBJ1-6	few	.	CASTMTGRGYNSPLHF	TGTGCCAGCACCATGACCGGACGGGGCTATAATTCACCCCTCCACTTT
TRBV7-9	TRBJ2-3	few	TRBD2	CASSRAGRGFISGTQYF	TGTGCCAGCAGCCGCGCCGGGCGGGGGTTTATATCGGGTACGCAGTATTTT
TRBV4-2	TRBJ1-2	.	.	CASSPLDSGGHGYTF	TGTGCCAGCAGCCCCCTAGATTCGGGGGGGCATGGCTACACCTTC
TRBV20-1	TRBJ1-1	many	.	CSARDPSGGSEAFF	TGCAGTGCTAGAGATCCCTCGGGGGGCAGTGAAGCTTTCTTT
TRBV5-1	TRBJ2-1	many	TRBD1	CASSPGAGQGAHNEQFF	TGCGCCAGCAGCCCAGGAGCGGGACAGGGGGCCCACAATGAGCAGTTCTTC
TRBV7-9	TRBJ1-2	many	.	CASSPWDQENYGYTF	TGTGCCAGCAGCCCGTGGGACCAAGAGAACTATGGCTACACCTTC
TRBV6-1	TRBJ1-6	many	.	CASSRQASPLHF	TGTGCCAGCAGTCGACAGGCCTCACCCCTCCACTTT
TRBV5-6	TRBJ2-1	many	.	CASSPEGGGRNEQFF	TGTGCCAGCAGCCCGGAAGGGGGGGGCAGGAATGAGCAGTTCTTC
TRBV7-9	TRBJ1-2	.	.	CASSLQEDGYTF	TGTGCCAGCAGCTTACAGGAGGATGGCTACACCTTC
TRBV11-2	TRBJ1-5	many	.	CASSLSRTGHQPQHF	TGTGCCAGCAGCTTATCCCGCACAGGGCATCAGCCCCAGCATTTT
TRBV5-1	TRBJ2-3	many	TRBD1	CASRLGGGTDTQYF	TGCGCCAGCAGACTAGGGGGCGGCACAGATACGCAGTATTTT
TRBV6-4	TRBJ1-5	.	.	CASSEAGGIQPQHF	TGTGCCAGCAGTGAGGCAGGCGGGATTCAGCCCCAGCATTTT
TRBV7-9	TRBJ2-7	many	.	CASSPEKPYEQYF	TGTGCCAGCAGCCCAGAGAAGCCCTACGAGCAGTACTTC